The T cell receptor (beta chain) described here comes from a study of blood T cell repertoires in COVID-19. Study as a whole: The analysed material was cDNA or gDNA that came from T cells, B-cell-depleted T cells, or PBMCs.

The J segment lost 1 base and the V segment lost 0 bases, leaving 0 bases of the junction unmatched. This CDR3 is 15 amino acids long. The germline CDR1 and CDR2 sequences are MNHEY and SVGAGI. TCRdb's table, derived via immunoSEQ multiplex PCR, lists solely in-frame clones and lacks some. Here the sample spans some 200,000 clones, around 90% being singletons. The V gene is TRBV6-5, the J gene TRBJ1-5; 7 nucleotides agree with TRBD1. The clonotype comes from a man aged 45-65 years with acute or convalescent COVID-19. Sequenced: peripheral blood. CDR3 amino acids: CASSYSDRSNQPQHF. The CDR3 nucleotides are TGTGCCAGCAGTTACTCGGACAGGAGCAATCAGCCCCAGCATTTT.